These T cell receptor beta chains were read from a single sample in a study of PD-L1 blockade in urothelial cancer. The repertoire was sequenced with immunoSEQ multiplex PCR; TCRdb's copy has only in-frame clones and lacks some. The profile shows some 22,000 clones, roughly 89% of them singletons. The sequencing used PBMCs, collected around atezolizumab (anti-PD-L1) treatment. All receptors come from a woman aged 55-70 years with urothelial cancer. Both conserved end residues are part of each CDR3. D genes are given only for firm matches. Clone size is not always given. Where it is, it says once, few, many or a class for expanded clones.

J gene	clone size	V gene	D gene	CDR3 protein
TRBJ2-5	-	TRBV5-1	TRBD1	CASSRGQQETQYF
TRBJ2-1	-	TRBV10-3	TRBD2	CAISATAGKGNEQFF
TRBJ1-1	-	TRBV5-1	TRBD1	CASSSGDRRNTEAFF
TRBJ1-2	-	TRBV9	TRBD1	CASSVGGQGDYGYTF
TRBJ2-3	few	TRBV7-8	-	CASSLGGGGTDTQYF
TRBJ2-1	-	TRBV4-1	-	CASSSDGGLQFF
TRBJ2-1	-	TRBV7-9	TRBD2	CASSSRGTSGKGEQFF
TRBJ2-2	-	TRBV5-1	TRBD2	CASSLGGLASPGELFF
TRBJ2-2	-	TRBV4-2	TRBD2	CATGHSGMVTGELFF
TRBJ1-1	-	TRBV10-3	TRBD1	CAIRDQGAGEAFF
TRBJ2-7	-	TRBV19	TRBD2	CASSIREDYEQYF
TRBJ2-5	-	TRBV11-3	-	CASSSSTGNEGGKETQYF
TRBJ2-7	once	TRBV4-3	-	CASSQDLLAAYEQYF
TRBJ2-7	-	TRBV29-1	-	CSVLGSTGEQYF
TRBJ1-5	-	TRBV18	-	CASSRSIGDQPQHF
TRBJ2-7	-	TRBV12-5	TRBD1	CASGLVVNRGLYEQYF
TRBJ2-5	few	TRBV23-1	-	CASSHRRPNPQETQYF
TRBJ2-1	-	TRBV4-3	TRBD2	CASSQGILWREARNNEQFF
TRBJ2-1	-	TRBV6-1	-	CASRADRNSYNEQFF
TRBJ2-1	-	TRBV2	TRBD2	CASQLAQEGNEQFF
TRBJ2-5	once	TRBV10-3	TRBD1	CAIGTGETQYF
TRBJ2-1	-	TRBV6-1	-	CASREQYNEQFF
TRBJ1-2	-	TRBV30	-	CAWSRALYGYTF
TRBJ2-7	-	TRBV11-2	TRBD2	CASSSSIAPSGEDEQYF
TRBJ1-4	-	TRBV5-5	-	CASSLPRESNEKLFF
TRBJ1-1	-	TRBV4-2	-	CASSPLGAGRGVRGTEAFF
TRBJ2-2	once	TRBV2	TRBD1	CASRGGSGTGELFF
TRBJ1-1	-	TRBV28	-	CASGGAGTLNTEAFF
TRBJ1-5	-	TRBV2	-	CASSGWGGDQPQHF
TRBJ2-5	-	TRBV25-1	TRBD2	CASSNLAGSQETQYF
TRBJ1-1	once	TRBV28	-	CASSLSKGYTEAFF
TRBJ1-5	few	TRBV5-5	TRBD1	CASSLSQRTGEGQPQHF
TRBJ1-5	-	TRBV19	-	CASSIMVWTASSNQPQHF
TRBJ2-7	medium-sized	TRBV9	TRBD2	CASSPSRGEGLREQYF
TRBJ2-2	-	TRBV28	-	CASSLEAHTGELFF
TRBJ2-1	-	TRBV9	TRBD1	CASSGRPGQMILSYNEQFF
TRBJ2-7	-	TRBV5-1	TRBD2	CSSSLSGGAVEQYF
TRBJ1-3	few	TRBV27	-	CASSPTGSSGNTIYF